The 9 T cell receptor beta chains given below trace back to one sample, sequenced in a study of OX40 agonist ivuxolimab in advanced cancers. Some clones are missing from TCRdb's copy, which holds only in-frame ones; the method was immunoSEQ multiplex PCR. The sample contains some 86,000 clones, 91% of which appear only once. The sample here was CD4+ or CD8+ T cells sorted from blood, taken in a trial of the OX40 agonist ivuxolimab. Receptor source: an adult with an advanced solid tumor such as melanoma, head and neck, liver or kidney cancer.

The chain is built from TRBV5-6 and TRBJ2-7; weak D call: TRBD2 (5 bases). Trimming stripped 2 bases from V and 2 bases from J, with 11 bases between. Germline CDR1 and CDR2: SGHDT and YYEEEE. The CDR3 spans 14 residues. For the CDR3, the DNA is TGTGCCAGCAGCTTCCTCGGGATGACCTACGAGCAGTACTTC. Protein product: CASSFLGMTYEQYF.

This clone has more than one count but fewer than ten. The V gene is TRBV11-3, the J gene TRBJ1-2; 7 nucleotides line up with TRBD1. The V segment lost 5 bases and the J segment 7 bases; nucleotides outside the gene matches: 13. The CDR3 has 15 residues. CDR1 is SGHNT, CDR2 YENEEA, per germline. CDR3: CASSPFDRAYGGYTF. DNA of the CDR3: TGTGCCAGCAGCCCTTTCGACAGGGCATATGGTGGCTACACCTTC.

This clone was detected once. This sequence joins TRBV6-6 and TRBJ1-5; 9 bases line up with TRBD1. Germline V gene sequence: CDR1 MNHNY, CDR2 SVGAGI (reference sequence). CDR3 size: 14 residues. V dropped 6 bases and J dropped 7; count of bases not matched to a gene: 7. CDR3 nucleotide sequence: TGTGCCAGCAGAAAACAGGGGGCCGGGCAGCCCCAGCATTTT. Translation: CASRKQGAGQPQHF.

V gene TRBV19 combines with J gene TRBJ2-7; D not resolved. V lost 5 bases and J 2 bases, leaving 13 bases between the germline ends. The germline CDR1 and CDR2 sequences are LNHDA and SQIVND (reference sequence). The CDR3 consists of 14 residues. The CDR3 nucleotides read TGTGCCAGTAGTGTTGCAGGAGTAGCCTACGAGCAGTACTTC. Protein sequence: CASSVAGVAYEQYF.

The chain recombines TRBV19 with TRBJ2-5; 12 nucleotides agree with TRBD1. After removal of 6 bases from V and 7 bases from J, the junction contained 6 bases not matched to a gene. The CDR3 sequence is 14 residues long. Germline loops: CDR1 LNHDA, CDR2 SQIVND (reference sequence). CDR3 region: CASSGTGGRGTQYF. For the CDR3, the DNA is TGTGCCAGTAGCGGGACAGGGGGCCGAGGGACCCAGTACTTC.

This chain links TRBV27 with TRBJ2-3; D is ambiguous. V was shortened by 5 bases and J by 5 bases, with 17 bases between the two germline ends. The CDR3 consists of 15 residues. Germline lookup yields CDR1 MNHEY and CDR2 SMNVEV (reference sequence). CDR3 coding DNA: TGTGCCAGCAGTCTAAACGGTCTTATGGGAGATACGCAGTATTTT. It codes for CASSLNGLMGDTQYF.

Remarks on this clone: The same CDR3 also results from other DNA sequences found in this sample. The CDR3 region has the DNA TGTGCCAGCAGCGTAGATCAGGGCCAAGAGACCCAGTACTTC. The encoded protein is CASSVDQGQETQYF. The V gene is TRBV9, the J gene TRBJ2-5, with D tentatively TRBD1 (5 bases). There are 14 residues in the CDR3. Germline CDR1 reads SGDLS; CDR2 reads YYNGEE. Trimming took off 0 bases at V and 1 base at J, with 7 bases between the two ends. Drawing the rest from reference TRBV9 and TRBJ2-5, the complete variable domain is DSGVTQTPKHLITATGQRVTLRCSPRSGDLSVYWYQQSLDQGLQFLIQYYNGEERAKGNILERFSAQQFPDLHSELNLSSLELGDSALYFCASSVDQGQETQYFGPGTRLLVL.

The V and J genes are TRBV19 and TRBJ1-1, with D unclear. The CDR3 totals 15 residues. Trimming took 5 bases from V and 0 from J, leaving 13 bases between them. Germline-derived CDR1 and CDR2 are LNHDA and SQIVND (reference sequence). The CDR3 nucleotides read TGTGCCAGTAGTCCTATCTGGGTCATGAACACTGAAGCTTTCTTT. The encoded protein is CASSPIWVMNTEAFF. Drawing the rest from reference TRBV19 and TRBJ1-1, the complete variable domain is DGGITQSPKYLFRKEGQNVTLSCEQNLNHDAMYWYRQDPGQGLRLIYYSQIVNDFQKGDIAEGYSVSREKKESFPLTVTSAQKNPTAFYLCASSPIWVMNTEAFFGQGTRLTVV.

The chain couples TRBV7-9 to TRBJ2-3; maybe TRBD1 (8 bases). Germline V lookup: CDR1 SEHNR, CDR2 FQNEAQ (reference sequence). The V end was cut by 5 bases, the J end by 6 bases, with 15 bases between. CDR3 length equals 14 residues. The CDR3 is CASSTQGGEDTQYF. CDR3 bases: TGTGCCAGCAGCACACAGGGGGGGGAGGATACGCAGTATTTT.